The 26 T cell receptor beta chains listed next were all sequenced from one sample in a study of shared clonotypes between healthy human individuals. Assay used: immunoSEQ multiplex PCR; TCRdb lists only in-frame clones, some missing. The sample has approximately 470,000 clones, 81% seen once; the top ten hold about an eighth. Source material: PBMCs. The receptor source for this set is a woman aged 40 to 50 in good health. Some clones in this sample may be carry-over from other donors' samples.

V and J are TRBV7-9 and TRBJ2-1; D is ambiguous. V was cut by 5 bases and J by 1 base, with 6 bases left in between. Germline lookup yields CDR1 SEHNR and CDR2 FQNEAQ (reference sequence). The CDR3 sequence is 13 residues long. DNA of the CDR3: TGTGCCAGCAGCGCCCGTTCCTACAATGAGCAGTTCTTC. Encoded protein: CASSARSYNEQFF.

The gene calls are TRBV19 and TRBJ2-5; no definite D call. The V and J ends lost 4 bases and 0 bases respectively, with 6 bases between them. The CDR3 length is 13 residues. Germline V lookup: CDR1 LNHDA, CDR2 SQIVND (reference sequence). The CDR3 region is CASSKENQETQYF. The CDR3 DNA reads TGTGCCAGTAGTAAAGAAAACCAAGAGACCCAGTACTTC. Looking up the rest from reference TRBV19 and TRBJ2-5 gives the full variable domain: DGGITQSPKYLFRKEGQNVTLSCEQNLNHDAMYWYRQDPGQGLRLIYYSQIVNDFQKGDIAEGYSVSREKKESFPLTVTSAQKNPTAFYLCASSKENQETQYFGPGTRLLVL.

The chain joins TRBV28 to TRBJ1-5; 7 bases are a match to TRBD1. CDR3 length equals 15 residues. Germline CDR1 is MDHEN and CDR2 is SYDVKM. Trimming at V came to 7 bases and at J to 6 bases, leaving 12 bases not matched to a gene. The CDR3 spells CASTPTGRVGQPQHF. The CDR3 DNA follows: TGTGCCAGCACCCCGACAGGGCGGGTGGGTCAGCCCCAGCATTTT.

This clone was picked up one time. Since a far larger clone is one base different, this is likely a read error. The chain uses TRBV2 and TRBJ2-7; 7 bases are shared with TRBD1. Germline CDR1 SNHLY, CDR2 FYNNEI. The trim removed 10 bases at V and 2 bases at J, leaving 5 bases unmatched. The CDR3 spans 12 residues. The DNA of the CDR3 is TGTGCCAACAGGGGACCGACCTACGAGCAGTACTTC. Its translation is CANRGPTYEQYF.

This clone was seen once. The chain combines TRBV19 with TRBJ1-2; no clear D. Germline CDR1 reads LNHDA; CDR2 reads SQIVND (reference sequence). The CDR3 totals 14 residues. Trimming left V 3 bases short and J 8 bases short, with 16 bases between. In DNA, the CDR3 is TGTGCCAGTAGTATCTCTGGGCCCTGGATGGGCTACACCTTC. Translating gives CASSISGPWMGYTF.

On this clone itself: With only one base between it and a far larger clone, this is likely a read error. This chain uses TRBV28 with TRBJ1-1; D ambiguous. The V end was cut by 2 bases, the J end by 3 bases, with 10 bases between. Germline V CDR1 and CDR2: MDHEN, SYDVKM. There are 14 residues in the CDR3. CDR3 nucleotides: TGTGCCAGCAGTTTAGGGGATCGCGACACTGAAGCTTTCTTT. It yields the protein CASSLGDRDTEAFF.

The chain links TRBV5-1 to TRBJ2-1; 7 nucleotides agree with TRBD1. Trimming took 6 bases from V and 0 from J; bases not matched to a gene: 6. Germline CDR1 reads SGHRS; CDR2 reads YFSETQ. CDR3 length: 15 residues. CDR3 region: CASNPDRPSYNEQFF. The CDR3 DNA sequence: TGCGCCAGCAACCCGGACAGGCCCTCCTACAATGAGCAGTTCTTC.

A word on this clone: Mismatch with germline at one junction end may stem from a read error. The chain uses TRBV28 and TRBJ2-7, with unresolved D. Germline V gives CDR1 MDHEN, CDR2 SYDVKM. CDR3 size: 11 residues. Here the CDR3 reads CTTQARYGQYF. DNA of the CDR3: TGTACCACCCAAGCCCGCTACGGGCAGTACTTC.

With regard to this clone: A read error is likely here: a far larger clone is one base away. This chain joins TRBV4-1 and TRBJ1-2; the D gene is possibly TRBD1 (6 bases). The CDR3 consists of 15 residues. Germline CDR1 is MGHRA and CDR2 is YSYEKL. CDR3 residues: CASSPPQGRNYCYTF. In DNA form, the CDR3 reads TGCGCCAGCAGCCCTCCCCAGGGGCGCAACTATTGCTACACCTTC.

This clone showed up many times. V and J are TRBV4-2 and TRBJ2-5, with a tentative D call TRBD1 (6 bases). Near its end, the DNA agrees better with TRBJ2-7, so the J call may be wrong. CDR1 is LGHNA and CDR2 is YNFKEQ in the germline V gene. There are 15 residues in the CDR3. The CDR3 nucleotides read TGTGCCAGCAGCCAGTTGGGGGACAAGACCTACGAGCAGTACTTC. This encodes CASSQLGDKTYEQYF.

This chain links TRBV7-3 with TRBJ2-7; the match to TRBD1 covers 7 bases. CDR1 is SGHTA, CDR2 FQGTGA, per germline. The V and J ends lost 8 bases and 2 bases, in that order; junction bases with no gene match: 9. The CDR3 spans 14 residues. This chain's CDR3 is CASAVGRGTYEQYF. CDR3 in DNA: TGTGCCAGCGCCGTTGGCAGGGGGACCTACGAGCAGTACTTC.

The chain links TRBV10-3 to TRBJ2-1; 7 nucleotides align to TRBD2. V lost 6 bases and J lost 6; bases outside the gene matches: 11. CDR1 ENHRY and CDR2 SYGVKD come from the germline V gene. The CDR3 loop spans 15 amino acids. CDR3 residues: CAISPSGREGNEQFF. The CDR3 bases are TGTGCCATCAGCCCTAGCGGCAGAGAGGGCAATGAGCAGTTCTTC.

V gene TRBV6-6 combines with J gene TRBJ2-2, with TRBD1 matching over 11 bases. Looked up from germline, CDR1 is MNHNY and CDR2 is SVGAGI (reference sequence). V shed 7 bases, J shed 7 bases, and the junction held 8 bases outside the gene matches. The length of the CDR3 is 15 residues. CDR3 sequence (DNA): TGTGCCAGCACAGGACAGGGGGCGATTGGCGGGGAGCTGTTTTTT. Translation gives CASTGQGAIGGELFF.

For the CDR3, the DNA is TGTGCCAGCAGTGACTTACAGGGGATGGTCACTGAAGCTTTCTTT. Protein product: CASSDLQGMVTEAFF. The chain carries TRBV28 and TRBJ1-1, with 7 bases aligning to TRBD1. Unmatched junction bases numbered 10, after V lost 5 bases and J lost 4 bases. The length of the CDR3 is 15 residues. In germline, CDR1 is MDHEN, CDR2 SYDVKM.

The V and J genes are TRBV7-3 and TRBJ2-3; TRBD2 aligns across 10 bases. The trim removed 5 bases at V and 3 bases at J, leaving 2 bases unmatched. The CDR3 is 14 amino acids. Germline V gives CDR1 SGHTA, CDR2 FQGTGA. In DNA, the CDR3 is TGTGCCAGCAGCCGAGCGGGAGGGACAGATACGCAGTATTTT. It translates to CASSRAGGTDTQYF.

This chain joins TRBV11-3 and TRBJ2-3; TRBD2 aligns across 12 bases. Germline V gene data show CDR1 as SGHNT and CDR2 as YENEEA. The V gene end was trimmed by 5 bases and the J gene end by 4 bases; junction bases not matched to a gene: 7. The CDR3 sequence is 16 residues long. The CDR3 coding sequence is TGTGCCAGCAGCCATACGGGACTAGCGGGCGCAGATACGCAGTATTTT. It encodes CASSHTGLAGADTQYF.

As DNA, the CDR3 is TGCGCCAGCAGCCCCCGACAGGGGGCAAGCTATGGCTACACCTTC. It translates to CASSPRQGASYGYTF. The chain uses TRBV4-1 and TRBJ1-2; 10 positions agree with TRBD1. The length of the CDR3 is 15 residues. The junction had 6 bases not matched to a gene; V was cut back by 4 bases and J by 4 bases. Germline-derived CDR1 and CDR2 are MGHRA and YSYEKL.

The chain employs TRBV19 and TRBJ2-2, with 11 bases matching TRBD1. Germline loops: CDR1 LNHDA, CDR2 SQIVND (reference sequence). The ends lost 1 base at V and 0 bases at J; junction bases unmatched: 1. CDR3 size: 17 residues. CDR3: CASSIVGQGANTGELFF. The CDR3 DNA reads as TGTGCCAGTAGTATAGTGGGACAGGGGGCGAACACCGGGGAGCTGTTTTTT.

The chain carries TRBV7-2 and TRBJ1-2; unclear D gene. This CDR3 has 16 amino acids. V lost 3 bases, J lost 0 bases, and 14 bases lay in between. Germline CDR1 is SGHTA and CDR2 is FQGNSA. CDR3 protein: CASSFLSRAANYGYTF. In DNA form, the CDR3 reads TGTGCCAGCAGCTTCCTTTCGCGTGCGGCTAACTATGGCTACACCTTC. Filled out from reference TRBV7-2 and TRBJ1-2, the complete variable domain reads GAGVSQSPSNKVTEKGKDVELRCDPISGHTALYWYRQSLGQGLEFLIYFQGNSAPDKSGLPSDRFSAERTGGSVSTLTIQRTQQEDSAVYLCASSFLSRAANYGYTFGSGTRLTVV.

The chain uses TRBV5-4 and TRBJ1-2; D ambiguous. V shed 5 bases and J shed 0 bases, with 17 bases lying between them. Germline assignment: CDR1 SGHNT and CDR2 YYREEE (reference sequence). The CDR3 covers 16 residues. The CDR3 sequence is CASRPPRGSPNYGYTF. In DNA form, the CDR3 reads TGTGCCAGCAGGCCACCCCGGGGAAGTCCTAACTATGGCTACACCTTC. Full variable domain (outside the CDR3, taken from reference TRBV5-4 and TRBJ1-2): ETGVTQSPTHLIKTRGQQVTLRCSSQSGHNTVSWYQQALGQGPQFIFQYYREEENGRGNFPPRFSGLQFPNYSSELNVNALELDDSALYLCASRPPRGSPNYGYTFGSGTRLTVV.

The chain links TRBV9 to TRBJ2-3, with a weak D call TRBD2 (6 bases). This CDR3 is 15 amino acids long. Deletions cut 0 bases from V and 8 bases from J, with 16 bases between. Germline assignment: CDR1 SGDLS and CDR2 YYNGEE. The CDR3 region has the DNA TGTGCCAGCAGCGTAGACCTTGCGGGGCCCGGTACGCAGTATTTT. It yields the protein CASSVDLAGPGTQYF.

Concerning this clone itself: One end of the junction is discordant with germline, which a read error may explain. The V and J genes are TRBV6-1 and TRBJ1-2, with D uncertain. This CDR3 contains 14 residues. In germline, CDR1 is MNHNS, CDR2 SASEGT. In DNA, the CDR3 is TGTGACAGCAGTCCCTGGTCACCCGGCAGGGGCTACACCTTC. The encoded protein is CDSSPWSPGRGYTF.

V is TRBV2 and J is TRBJ1-5, with TRBD1 as a possible D gene (6 bases). Germline CDR1 is SNHLY and CDR2 is FYNNEI. V lost 5 bases, J lost 0 bases, and 8 bases lay in between. This CDR3 contains 14 residues. The CDR3 reads CASSRQDSNQPQHF. The CDR3 DNA is TGTGCCAGCAGTCGACAGGATAGCAATCAGCCCCAGCATTTT.

The chain recombines TRBV28 with TRBJ1-1; the match to TRBD1 covers 9 bases. The CDR3 has 13 amino acids. Germline CDR1 MDHEN, CDR2 SYDVKM. J lost 10 bases, V lost 6 bases, and 9 bases had no gene match. CDR3 bases: TGTGCCAGCAGAGGAACAGGGGGCGTCGGAGCTTTCTTT. Translating it yields CASRGTGGVGAFF.

This sequence joins TRBV2 and TRBJ2-5; 15 nucleotides align to TRBD2. V shed 7 bases and J 5 bases; nucleotides not matched to a gene: 8. CDR3 size: 16 residues. Germline lookup yields CDR1 SNHLY and CDR2 FYNNEI. The CDR3 nucleotides are TGTGCCAGCAACGTGGGACTAGCGGGAGGTGGGGAGACCCAGTACTTC. This translates into CASNVGLAGGGETQYF. The complete variable domain, with remaining parts taken from reference TRBV2 and TRBJ2-5, reads EPEVTQTPSHQVTQMGQEVILRCVPISNHLYFYWYRQILGQKVEFLVSFYNNEISEKSEIFDDQFSVERPDGSNFTLKIRSTKLEDSAMYFCASNVGLAGGGETQYFGPGTRLLVL.

The chain couples TRBV7-9 to TRBJ2-5; D is possibly TRBD1 (6 bases). This CDR3 spans 15 amino acids. V was clipped by 5 bases and J by 0 bases, with 13 bases between them. The V gene's germline CDR1 is SEHNR and CDR2 FQNEAQ (reference sequence). CDR3 nucleotides: TGTGCCAGCAGCGCGACAGGCCCGTACCAAGAGACCCAGTACTTC. This gives the protein CASSATGPYQETQYF.